This TCR beta chain was obtained from a study of cytomegalovirus exposure and HLA in healthy donors. Turning to the study itself: Sequencing of about 179 million T cells in an earlier analysis found 100 million to 140 million unique TCR beta sequences. Roughly 80 million unique TCRs from HLA-typed donors were held in an early data release. Study-wide results and caveats: Sequence variants that were highly shared formed a cluster that was likely a sequencing artifact.

This clone appeared a few times. Its antigen is still unknown. PCR involved 60 Vbeta and 13 Jbeta primers. Clones were read by immunoSEQ multiplex PCR, and TCRdb kept only the in-frame ones, dropping some. The data show 100,000 to 150,000 clones, with roughly a tenth seen just once and roughly 4.6% held by the top ten. The receptor was isolated from a woman under 30 in good health and CMV-seropositive. Sequenced material: PBMCs.

The CDR3 bases are TGTGCCACGCGACCGACACCGAACTCTGGAAACACCATATATTTT. This codes for CATRPTPNSGNTIYF. The chain joins TRBV10-3 to TRBJ1-3, with D hard to call. CDR1 and CDR2 from the germline V gene are ENHRY and SYGVKD. Trimming left V 10 bases short and J 0 bases short, with 16 bases between. This CDR3 is 15 amino acids long.